This T cell receptor beta chain was sequenced during a study of Ad26.COV2.S vaccination and SARS-CoV-2 variants. Using immunoSEQ multiplex PCR, the repertoire was profiled, and TCRdb retains in-frame clones only, with some absent. The sample lists around 340,000 clones, 88% occurring once. The CDR3 sequence is 16 residues long. V lost 2 bases and J lost 6, with 16 bases in between. CDR1 and CDR2 (germline): SNHLY, FYNNEI. The treatment denotes: approximately 18 received Ad26.COV2.S at low or high dose, single or two shots; 5 received placebo; per-sample allocation not given. On day 63 after the first injection, vaccine and placebo recipients gave samples.

The V gene is TRBV2, the J gene TRBJ2-2; D is undetermined. The sample in question was peripheral blood, obtained in a trial of Ad26.COV2.S vaccine versus placebo. The receptor was derived from a person between 18 and 65 years old who received the Ad26.COV2.S COVID-19 vaccine or a placebo. The DNA of the CDR3 is TGTGCCAGCAGTGAACTTACCCTGCAGCCGGCCGGGGAGCTGTTTTTT. It translates to CASSELTLQPAGELFF.